The entry that follows covers one T cell receptor (beta chain) sequence. Its target is not known. Other DNA variants within this sample encode the same CDR3. The germline V and J ends were trimmed by 0 bases and 1 base, with 7 bases remaining between them. The CDR3 is 14 residues long. Per the germline V gene, CDR1 is SGHRS and CDR2 is YFSETQ. The sample is drawn from a study of shared clonotypes between healthy human individuals. Method: immunoSEQ multiplex PCR; TCRdb's copy keeps in-frame clones and lacks some. Counted here are 2 million to 2.5 million clones, 92% occurring once; the ten biggest clones make up 0.37%. Study-wide findings and caveats: Clonotype sharing among donors was thought likely to change with sequencing depth. Naive CD4 clonotypes were shared across a few donors at about 5%.

The authors divided CD4+ cells into CD45RA+ naive and CD45RA-negative memory subsets. The receptor was isolated from a man younger than 35 in good health. Some clones in this sample may be carry-over from other donors' samples. Sequenced material: naive CD4+ T cells from PBMCs. Subset defined: CD45RA+ positively selected. This chain links TRBV5-1 with TRBJ1-1, with D unclear. The CDR3 region is CASSLDSTNTEAFF. The CDR3 DNA is TGCGCCAGCAGCTTGGATTCCACGAACACTGAAGCTTTCTTT.